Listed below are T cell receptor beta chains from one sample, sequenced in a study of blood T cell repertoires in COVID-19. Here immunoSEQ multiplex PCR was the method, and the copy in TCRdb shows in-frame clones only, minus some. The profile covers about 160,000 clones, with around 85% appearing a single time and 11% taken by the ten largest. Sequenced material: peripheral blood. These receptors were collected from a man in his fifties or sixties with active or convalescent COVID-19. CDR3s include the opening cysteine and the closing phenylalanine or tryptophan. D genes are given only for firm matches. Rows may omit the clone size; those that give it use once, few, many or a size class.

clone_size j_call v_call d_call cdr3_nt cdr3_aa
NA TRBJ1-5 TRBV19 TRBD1 TGTGCCAGTAGCCAGACAGGGAGCAATCAGCCCCAGCATTTT CASSQTGSNQPQHF
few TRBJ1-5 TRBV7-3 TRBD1 TGTGCCAGCAGCTTCGACAGGGGGCAGCCCCAGCATTTT CASSFDRGQPQHF
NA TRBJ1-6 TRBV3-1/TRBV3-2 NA TGTGCCAGCAGCCAAGATGGGTCTAGAGTGCCCCTCCACTTT CASSQDGSRVPLHF
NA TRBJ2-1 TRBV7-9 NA TGTGCCAGCAGCCCCCAAGGCAGGGGCGGTGAGCAGTTCTTC CASSPQGRGGEQFF
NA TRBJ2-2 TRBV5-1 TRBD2 TGCGCCAGCAGCCTCCGGACTAGCGGGGGGGCCCACACCGGGGAGCTGTTTTTT CASSLRTSGGAHTGELFF
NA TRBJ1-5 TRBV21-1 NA TGTGCCAGCAGCAAAGCGGGGAGCTTTCAGCCCCAGCATTTT CASSKAGSFQPQHF
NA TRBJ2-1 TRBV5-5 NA TGTGCCAGCAGCTCAACGGGGATAGGCTACAATGAGCAGTTCTTC CASSSTGIGYNEQFF
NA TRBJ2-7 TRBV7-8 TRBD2 TGTGCCAGCTCTCGACCGGGGGGGGCCTACGAGCAGTACTTC CASSRPGGAYEQYF
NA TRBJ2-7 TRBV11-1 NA TGTGCCAGCAGTAGACGTTCTGGAGCTGGCCCCTACGAGCAGTACTTC CASSRRSGAGPYEQYF
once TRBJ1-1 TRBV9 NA TGTGCCAGCAGCGTTTTGGGGCAGAACACTGAAGCTTTCTTT CASSVLGQNTEAFF
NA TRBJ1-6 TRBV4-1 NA TGCGCCAGCAGCCAATATGAGCGGGGAAAGTCACCCCTCCACTTT CASSQYERGKSPLHF
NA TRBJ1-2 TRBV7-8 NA TGTGCCAGCAGCTTGGGCCTTGACAGGTCCTATGGCTACACCTTC CASSLGLDRSYGYTF
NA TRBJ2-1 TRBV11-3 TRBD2 TGTGCCAGCAGCAAACTAGCGGGAGGGTCCAATGAGCAGTTCTTC CASSKLAGGSNEQFF
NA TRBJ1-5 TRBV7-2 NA TGTGCCAGCAGCTCACCTACAGGGATGGGACAGCCCCAGCATTTT CASSSPTGMGQPQHF
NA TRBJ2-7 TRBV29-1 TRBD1 TGCAGCGTTGTCCCTGGGACAGAATACGAGCAGTACTTC CSVVPGTEYEQYF
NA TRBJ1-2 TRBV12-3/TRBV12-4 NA TGTGCCAGCAGTTTTAGACAGCATGGCTACACCTTC CASSFRQHGYTF
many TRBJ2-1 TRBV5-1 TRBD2 TGCGCCAGCAGCTTGGCCGGGACTAGCGAGAGCTCCTACAATGAGCAGTTCTTC CASSLAGTSESSYNEQFF
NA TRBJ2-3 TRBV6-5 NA TGTGCCAGCAGTTACCGGGATCCCACAGATACGCAGTATTTT CASSYRDPTDTQYF
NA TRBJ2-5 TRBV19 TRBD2 TGTGCCAGTAGTATGGGACTAGCGGGGACAGAGACCCAGTACTTC CASSMGLAGTETQYF
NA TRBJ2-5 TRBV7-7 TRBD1 TGTGCTAGCAGCAAAGTTCCGGGACAGGGTCCCGAGACCCAGTACTTC CASSKVPGQGPETQYF
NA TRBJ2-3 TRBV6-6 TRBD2 TGTGCCAGCAGGAGCGGGGGGCCGGATACGCAGTATTTT CASRSGGPDTQYF
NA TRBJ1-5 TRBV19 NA TGTGCCAGTAGTAGGGCTGCCGGGGAGCCCCAGCATTTT CASSRAAGEPQHF
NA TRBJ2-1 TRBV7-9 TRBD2 TGTGCCAGCAGCAAAAGCGGGACTAGCGGATACAATGAGCAGTTCTTC CASSKSGTSGYNEQFF
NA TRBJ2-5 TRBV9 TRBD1 TGTGCCAGCAGCGCAGGGGGAAAGGGGGAGACCCAGTACTTC CASSAGGKGETQYF
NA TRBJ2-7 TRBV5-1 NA TGCGCCAGCAGCCCAGGACAGAATACCTACGAGCAGTACTTC CASSPGQNTYEQYF
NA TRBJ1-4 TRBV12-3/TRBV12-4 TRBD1 TGTGCCAGCAGTTCGGGACAGCGTGAAAAACTGTTTTTT CASSSGQREKLFF
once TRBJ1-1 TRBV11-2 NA TGTGCCAGCAGCTTCGGCGGCGGGAACACTGAAGCTTTCTTT CASSFGGGNTEAFF
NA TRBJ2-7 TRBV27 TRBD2 TGTGCCAGCAGTGCCCGTCCCCCTTTAGCGGGAGGGCCCTACGAGCAGTACTTC CASSARPPLAGGPYEQYF
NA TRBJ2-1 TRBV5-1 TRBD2 TGCGCCAGCAGCCCCGGGGGGTCCTACAATGAGCAGTTCTTC CASSPGGSYNEQFF
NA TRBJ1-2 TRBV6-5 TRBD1 TGTGCCAGCAGTTATTCACAGGGGCATGGCTACACCTTC CASSYSQGHGYTF
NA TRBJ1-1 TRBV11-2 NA TGTGCCAGCAGCTTTAGCGCTAGGAACACTGAAGCTTTCTTT CASSFSARNTEAFF
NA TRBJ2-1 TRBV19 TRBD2 TGTGCCAGTAGTATAGCGGGAGGGGGATCCTACAATGAGCAGTTCTTC CASSIAGGGSYNEQFF
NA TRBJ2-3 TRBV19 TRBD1 TGTGCCAGTAGCCCCACAGGGGGCGCCCGCACAGATACGCAGTATTTT CASSPTGGARTDTQYF
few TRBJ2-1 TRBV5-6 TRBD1 TGTGCCAGCAGCTCGGGGACAGCCAATGAGCAGTTCTTC CASSSGTANEQFF
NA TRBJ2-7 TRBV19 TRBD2 TGTGCCAGTAGCCAGAGGGGTGGTGCGGGAGCCTACGAGCAGTACTTC CASSQRGGAGAYEQYF
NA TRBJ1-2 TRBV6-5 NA TGTGCCAGCAGTCACAGAGGGGGAAGCTATGGCTACACCTTC CASSHRGGSYGYTF
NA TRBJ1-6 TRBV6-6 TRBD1 TGTGCCGGAGCGACTCGGGACAGTCTTAATTCACCCCTCCACTTT CAGATRDSLNSPLHF
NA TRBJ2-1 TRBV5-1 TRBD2 TGCGCCAGCAGCCCGAGGCGGGGGGCGGGGGAGCAGTTCTTC CASSPRRGAGEQFF
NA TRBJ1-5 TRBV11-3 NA TGTGCCAGCAACTCCCGGGGTAGCAATCAGCCCCAGCATTTT CASNSRGSNQPQHF
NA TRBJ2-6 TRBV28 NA TGTGCCAGCAGTTTACAGGGGCCTGGGGCCAACGTCCTGACTTTC CASSLQGPGANVLTF
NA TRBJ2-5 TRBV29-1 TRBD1 TGCAGCTTCGGACAGGGTACGGAGACCCAGTACTTC CSFGQGTETQYF
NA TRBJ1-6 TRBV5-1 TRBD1 TGCGCCAGCAGCTACGGACAGGGGGGAAATTCACCCCTCCACTTT CASSYGQGGNSPLHF
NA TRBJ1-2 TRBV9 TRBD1 TGTGCCAGCAGCGATGGGACAGGGGGCGCCTATGGCTACACCTTC CASSDGTGGAYGYTF
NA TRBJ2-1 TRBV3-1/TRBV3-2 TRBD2 TGTGCCAGCAGCCATCTAGGGACTAGCGGGAGGGCCTTGGACAATGAGCAGTTCTTC CASSHLGTSGRALDNEQFF
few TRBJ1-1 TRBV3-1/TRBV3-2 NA TGTGCCAGCAGCCAAATAATGAACACTGAAGCTTTCTTT CASSQIMNTEAFF
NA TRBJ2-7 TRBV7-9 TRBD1 TGTGCCAGCAGCCCACAGGGGTCCGAGCAGTACTTC CASSPQGSEQYF
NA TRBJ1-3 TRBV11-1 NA TGTGCCAGCAGCCCCGGACTAAGGGGAAACACCATATATTTT CASSPGLRGNTIYF
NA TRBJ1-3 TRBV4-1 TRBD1 TGCGCCAGCAGCCAAGATGGAGGGACAGGGTTTTGGGACACCATATATTTT CASSQDGGTGFWDTIYF
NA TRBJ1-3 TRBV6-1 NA TGTGCCAGCAGTGAAGCTGGCATCCTTGGCTCTGGAAACACCATATATTTT CASSEAGILGSGNTIYF
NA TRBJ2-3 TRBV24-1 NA TGTGCCACCAGTGGAAGCATTACTCTAACAGATACGCAGTATTTT CATSGSITLTDTQYF
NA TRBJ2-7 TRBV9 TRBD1 TGTGCCAGCAGCGTAGGACAGGGGGCGAACGAGCAGTACTTC CASSVGQGANEQYF
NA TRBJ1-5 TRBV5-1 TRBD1 TGCGCCAGCAGCTTGGCGGGGACAGGGAATCAGCCCCAGCATTTT CASSLAGTGNQPQHF
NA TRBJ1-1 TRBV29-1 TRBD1 TGCAGCGTTGGACAGGGGAAGAACACTGAAGCTTTCTTT CSVGQGKNTEAFF
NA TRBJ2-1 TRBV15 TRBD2 TGTGCCACCAGCAGGCCGGAAGCGGGATTCGATGAGCAGTTCTTC CATSRPEAGFDEQFF
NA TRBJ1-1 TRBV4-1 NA TGCGCCAGCAGCCATACCACTCGGACAGATAACACTGAAGCTTTCTTT CASSHTTRTDNTEAFF
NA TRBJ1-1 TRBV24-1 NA TGTGCCACCAGTGCCCCGGGACTGAGATCTGAAGCTTTCTTT CATSAPGLRSEAFF
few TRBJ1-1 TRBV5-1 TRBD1 TGCGCCAGCACCCCAGGGGGTGGGTTTGGCACTGAAGCTTTCTTT CASTPGGGFGTEAFF
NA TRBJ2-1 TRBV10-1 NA TGCGCCAGCACCGCGGTGGGGGCCCCTACGGATGAGCAGTTCTTC CASTAVGAPTDEQFF
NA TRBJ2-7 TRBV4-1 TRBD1 TGCGCCAGCAGCCGCGGGACAGGGGTCTCCTACGAGCAGTACTTC CASSRGTGVSYEQYF